This T cell receptor (beta chain) was identified during a study of follicular helper T cells after annual influenza vaccination listed by TCRdb under 2017. In terms of the full investigation: Blood was collected on days 0, 7 and 28 after each seasonal influenza vaccination. To study recall of cTfh clones, some subjects were followed through successive annual vaccinations in the 2013-2014, 2014-2015 and 2015-2016 seasons. One week after vaccination, a second recruited cohort of more than nine subjects (Table S1) displayed a similar ICOS+CD38+ cTfh response. Multi-year samples were available for six subjects, with four spanning two vaccination seasons and two spanning three seasons. The 2013-2014 samples were cryopreserved, while the 2015 samples were processed right after collection.

The full study reports these points: ICOS+CD38+ cTfh clonality correlated with the frequency of that population, and its change correlated with the change in circulating plasmablast frequency. With successive annual vaccinations, a recurrent oligoclonal ICOS+CD38+ cTfh response was recalled, and this response contained tetramer and AIM influenza-specific clonotypes. Day 7 ICOS+CD38+ clones were most often found later in ICOS-CD38- cTfh, suggesting that subset may serve as a memory reservoir. Rare clonotypes could not be sampled because productive TCRB sequences were recovered from only roughly 8.5-22% of the analyzed cells.

From its cysteine to its phenylalanine, the CDR3 spans 15 amino acids. The read is trimmed to its CDR3 DNA, 45 bases read in frame from base 1. Trimming removed 4 bases from V and 7 bases from J; the gene matches leave 9 bases unexplained. Reading the germline V gene gives CDR1 SGHTA and CDR2 FQGNSA. A word on this clone: Its recognized antigen is unknown. Base qualities are missing; no much larger clone stands one base away.

The library relied on the immunoSEQ multiplex PCR assay. Adaptive Biotechnologies handled the TCRB amplification, library preparation, sequencing and preliminary bioinformatics at Survey level resolution. For TCRB sequencing, genomic DNA from the sorted cTfh populations was amplified by multiplex PCR. The study's processing was this. Clonality was computed in R as 1 minus normalized Shannon entropy; the Gini index was calculated with the R package ineq. To get the overlap score, the summed counts of shared sequences were divided by the total counts of all sequences in both of the compared samples. Fisher's exact test, with an assumed theoretical repertoire of 10^7 TCRB sequences, was used to assess the significance of shared clonotypes. TCRdb's version of the immuneACCESS table is confined to in-frame rearrangements and falls short of the full clone set. An unresolved V gene accounts for under half of the shortfall where checked; the remainder is of unknown origin. Clone size and V and J calls were adopted from that table, with D and trimming inferred from the DNA. A total of 9,300 or so clones appear in this sample, more than 80% of them only once. Together, the top ten hold roughly 3.5% of the sample.

The sample's time point, from its label and the paper: 2014-2015 season, 7 days after vaccination. Adults received seasonal inactivated influenza vaccine (Fluvarix), and TCRB sequencing tracked sorted blood CD4 subsets before and after vaccination. To be eligible, subjects had to live in the community and must not have received influenza vaccine in the previous 6 months. Reasons for exclusion included contraindications to influenza vaccine, substance abuse, HIV/AIDS, active malignancy, immunomodulatory medication, and active illness such as respiratory infection. At each time point, about 40 to 100 mL of blood was collected. Circulating Tfh were defined as non-naive CD4+CXCR5+PD-1+ cells and sorted into ICOS+CD38+ and ICOS-CD38- fractions. Ficoll-Paque PLUS or SepMate separation was used to isolate PBMC. Cell subsets were sorted from PBMC on a BD FACS Aria before DNA extraction.

The sequence was obtained from an adult who received the influenza vaccine. Sequencing was performed on CXCR5+ CD38- circulating T follicular helper cells from blood, taken 7 days after influenza vaccination. The cell subset or site label, as the study defines it: circulating Tfh, non-naive CD4+CXCR5+PD-1+ (ICOS+CD38+ or ICOS-CD38-). Here the chain combines TRBV7-2 and TRBJ1-2; 10 nucleotides in the junction match TRBD1. The CDR3 protein sequence reads: CASSSSPTGGGGYTF. The nucleotide sequence is TGTGCCAGCAGCTCTTCCCCGACAGGGGGCGGTGGCTACACCTTC.